The rows below give T cell receptor beta chains drawn from one sample of a study of regulatory T cells in long-lasting Graves disease. TCRdb analysed the multiplex PCR reads with MiXCR anew, one entry per CDR3 protein. The repertoire holds about 660,000 distinct CDR3 sequences, about 30% seen once, with 40% to 55% in the top ten. Sample: peripheral blood mononuclear cells (PBMCs), taken when the disease was refractory, from a patient treated with antithyroid drugs. The receptor source for this set is a female donor with Graves disease. Each CDR3 is given with its conserved first and last residue. D genes are given only for firm matches. A row's size may be missing; if present it is once, few, many or a size class.

>TRBD1|TRBJ1-2|TRBV9|NA
CASSVVGEGAYGYTF
TGTGCCAGCAGCGTAGTAGGGGAGGGGGCTTATGGCTACACCTTC
>NA|TRBJ1-5|TRBV6-2/TRBV6-3|NA
CASSSPSQPQHF
TGTGCCAGCAGTTCCCCCAGTCAGCCCCAGCATTTT
>NA|TRBJ1-1|TRBV19|NA
CASSIVFGKAFF
TGTGCCAGTAGTATAGTGTTCGGGAAAGCTTTCTTT
>TRBD1|TRBJ2-7|TRBV6-5|NA
CASSSGTGMMYEQYF
TGTGCCAGCAGTTCCGGGACAGGGATGATGTACGAGCAGTACTTC
>TRBD1|TRBJ1-2|TRBV28|many
CASSLDYRGGGYTF
TGTGCCAGCAGTTTAGACTACAGGGGAGGTGGCTACACCTTC
>TRBD1|TRBJ1-6|TRBV6-4|NA
CASSDRAQNSPLHF
TGTGCCAGCTCGGACAGGGCACAAAATTCACCCCTCCACTTT
>NA|TRBJ2-7|TRBV29-1|NA
CSVEDGGTYEQYF
TGCAGCGTAGAGGACGGGGGCACCTACGAGCAGTACTTC
>NA|TRBJ1-3|TRBV20-1|NA
CSARASWGARTGNTIYF
TGCAGTGCTAGAGCCTCCTGGGGGGCAAGAACTGGAAACACCATATATTTT
>NA|TRBJ2-2|TRBV7-3|NA
CASSKLRRPKNTGELFF
TGTGCCAGCAGCAAACTCAGGCGACCCAAGAACACCGGGGAGCTGTTTTTT
>NA|TRBJ1-1|TRBV6-1|few
CASSSRASNTEAFF
TGTGCCAGCTCATCGAGGGCTTCGAACACTGAAGCTTTCTTT
>TRBD1|TRBJ1-1|TRBV5-5|once
CASSLSLTGTGGLGGTEAFF
TGTGCCAGCAGCTTGTCCTTAACCGGGACAGGGGGTTTGGGAGGGACTGAAGCTTTCTTT
>NA|TRBJ1-1|TRBV11-2|few
CASSSQFPRNTEAFF
TGTGCCAGCAGCTCCCAATTCCCCAGGAACACTGAAGCTTTCTTT
>NA|TRBJ1-5|TRBV2|NA
CASSDPGFSDQPQHF
TGTGCCAGCAGTGACCCGGGGTTTAGCGATCAGCCCCAGCATTTT
>NA|TRBJ2-5|TRBV20-1|NA
CSGSRREAEETQYF
TGCAGTGGTTCTAGGAGGGAGGCAGAGGAGACCCAGTACTTC
>NA|TRBJ1-1|TRBV19|NA
CASSLIPGGGPEAFF
TGTGCCAGTAGTCTAATCCCTGGGGGGGGACCTGAAGCTTTCTTT
>NA|TRBJ1-2|TRBV7-9|NA
CASSSDSITNYGYTF
TGTGCCAGCAGCTCCGACAGCATAACTAACTATGGCTACACCTTC
>TRBD2|TRBJ2-7|TRBV9|few
CASSVEPSGNIYEQYF
TGTGCCAGCAGCGTAGAGCCTAGCGGGAATATCTACGAGCAGTACTTC
>TRBD1|TRBJ2-7|TRBV29-1|few
CSAGTGSYEQYF
TGCAGCGCCGGGACAGGGTCCTACGAGCAGTACTTC
>TRBD2|TRBJ2-4|TRBV20-1|NA
CSVPAGLAGKDFAKNIQYF
TGCAGTGTCCCGGCTGGACTAGCGGGAAAAGATTTTGCCAAAAACATTCAGTACTTC
>NA|TRBJ2-7|TRBV20-1|NA
CSAIAPSSHEQYF
TGCAGTGCTATCGCCCCCTCGTCCCACGAGCAGTACTTC
>NA|TRBJ1-5|TRBV5-1|NA
CASSSHAGNQPQHF
TGCGCCAGCAGCTCCCACGCAGGGAATCAGCCCCAGCATTTT
>NA|TRBJ2-7|TRBV5-4|NA
CASSLGTDNPYEQYF
TGTGCCAGCAGCTTGGGTACGGACAACCCCTACGAGCAGTACTTC
>TRBD1|TRBJ2-7|TRBV4-1|few
CASSQESGTGAYEQYF
TGCGCCAGCAGCCAAGAATCTGGGACAGGAGCCTACGAGCAGTACTTC
>NA|TRBJ1-2|TRBV13|few
CASSILGTDNYGYTF
TGTGCCAGCAGTATACTCGGGACGGATAACTATGGCTACACCTTC
>NA|TRBJ1-1|TRBV11-2|many
CASRNTGTGFMNTEAFF
TGTGCCAGCAGAAACACAGGGACTGGGTTCATGAACACTGAAGCTTTCTTT
>NA|TRBJ1-1|TRBV6-1|few
CASSPLRENTEAFF
TGTGCCAGCAGCCCTCTCCGGGAGAACACTGAAGCTTTCTTT
>NA|TRBJ2-1|TRBV6-1|NA
CASSDLVSTYNEQFF
TGTGCCAGCAGTGATTTAGTGAGCACCTACAATGAGCAGTTCTTC
>TRBD1|TRBJ1-2|TRBV18|NA
CASAPGQDYGYTF
TGTGCCAGCGCACCGGGACAGGACTATGGCTACACCTTC
>NA|TRBJ1-2|TRBV5-1|NA
CASSGGHLYYGYTF
TGCGCCAGCAGCGGGGGACATCTTTACTATGGCTACACCTTC
>NA|TRBJ1-6|TRBV2|NA
CASSEAGKNLPLHF
TGTGCCAGCAGTGAAGCAGGGAAGAATTTACCCCTCCACTTT
>NA|TRBJ2-4|TRBV15|few
CATSRGERENIQYF
TGTGCCACCAGCAGAGGGGAGCGGGAAAACATTCAGTACTTC
>NA|TRBJ2-5|TRBV7-9|NA
CASSTGTLEAETQYF
TGTGCCAGCAGCACAGGGACTTTAGAGGCAGAGACCCAGTACTTC
>NA|TRBJ1-2|TRBV5-6|NA
CASSGLGPGGDYGYTF
TGTGCCAGCAGCGGCTTGGGACCGGGCGGCGACTATGGCTACACCTTC
>NA|TRBJ1-3|TRBV12-3/TRBV12-4|few
CASSFQGRTGNTIYF
TGTGCCAGCAGTTTTCAGGGACGCACTGGAAACACCATATATTTT
>NA|TRBJ1-1|TRBV20-1|few
CSARGKLGWGTEAFF
TGCAGTGCTAGAGGTAAACTGGGCTGGGGCACTGAAGCTTTCTTT
>NA|TRBJ1-6|TRBV6-1|NA
CASTKKGRQNNSPLHF
TGTGCCAGCACCAAAAAGGGGAGACAGAATAATTCACCCCTCCACTTT
>NA|TRBJ1-6|TRBV19|once
CASSSGTNNSPLHF
TGTGCCAGTAGTTCCGGGACTAATAATTCACCCCTCCACTTT
>NA|TRBJ1-5|TRBV6-1|once
CASSEGHSRNQPQHF
TGTGCCAGCAGTGAGGGCCATTCGCGCAATCAGCCCCAGCATTTT
>TRBD2|TRBJ2-3|TRBV12-3/TRBV12-4|NA
CASTHPGGLTQYF
TGTGCCAGCACCCACCCGGGGGGGCTTACGCAGTATTTT
>TRBD2|TRBJ2-7|TRBV29-1|NA
CSVEREGPYEQYF
TGCAGCGTTGAGCGGGAGGGCCCCTACGAGCAGTACTTC
>NA|TRBJ2-4|TRBV11-2|NA
CASSFNLIEVAKNIQYF
TGTGCCAGCAGCTTTAATTTGATCGAGGTAGCCAAAAACATTCAGTACTTC
>NA|TRBJ2-7|TRBV24-1|NA
CATSDSGTPYERYF
TGTGCCACCAGTGATTCGGGGACACCCTACGAGCGGTACTTC
>NA|TRBJ1-1|TRBV12-3/TRBV12-4|NA
CASDRGMNTEAFF
TGTGCCAGCGATCGGGGTATGAACACTGAAGCTTTCTTT
>TRBD1|TRBJ1-2|TRBV5-6|NA
CASSSGTVGGGYTF
TGTGCCAGCAGCTCCGGGACAGTCGGGGGTGGCTACACCTTC
>TRBD1|TRBJ2-7|TRBV3-1|few
CASSQDPGQYEQYF
TGTGCCAGCAGCCAGGATCCGGGACAGTACGAGCAGTACTTC
>NA|TRBJ1-6|TRBV11-2|few
CASSPGAAYNSPLHF
TGTGCCAGCAGCCCAGGGGCCGCCTATAATTCACCCCTCCACTTT
>NA|TRBJ2-7|TRBV11-2|NA
CASSLGAGYYEQYF
TGTGCCAGCAGCTTAGGGGCAGGTTACTACGAGCAGTACTTC
>NA|TRBJ1-1|TRBV6-1|many
CASSEGKDRPMNTEAFF
TGTGCCAGCAGTGAAGGGAAAGACAGACCGATGAACACTGAAGCTTTCTTT
>TRBD1|TRBJ1-5|TRBV6-1|NA
CASSGDRGVGPQHF
TGTGCCAGCAGTGGAGACAGGGGGGTGGGCCCCCAGCATTTT
>NA|TRBJ2-5|TRBV11-2|NA
CASSRDNLPGTQYF
TGTGCCAGCAGCCGGGACAACCTCCCGGGGACCCAGTACTTC
>TRBD1|TRBJ1-6|TRBV2|many
CASTTSVQDRGGSPLHF
TGTGCCAGCACCACCTCGGTTCAGGACAGGGGTGGATCACCCCTCCACTTT
>TRBD1|TRBJ1-3|TRBV28|NA
CASRPSGQGTGNTIYF
TGTGCCAGCAGACCCTCGGGACAGGGTACTGGAAACACCATATATTTT
>NA|TRBJ1-1|TRBV7-9|many
CASSLAEAFF
TGTGCCAGCAGTTTGGCTGAAGCTTTCTTT
>NA|TRBJ1-5|TRBV11-2|few
CASSRGEQPQHF
TGTGCCAGCAGCCGCGGGGAGCAGCCCCAGCATTTT
>TRBD1|TRBJ1-1|TRBV7-9|many
CASSLQGDTEAFF
TGTGCCAGCAGTCTCCAGGGGGACACTGAAGCTTTCTTT
>NA|TRBJ1-4|TRBV7-9|NA
CASSLRDTANEKLFF
TGTGCCAGCAGCTTAAGGGACACCGCTAATGAAAAACTGTTTTTT
>TRBD1|TRBJ2-1|TRBV27|few
CASSFAGTGGGNEQFF
TGTGCCAGCAGTTTCGCGGGGACAGGGGGTGGAAATGAGCAGTTCTTC
>NA|TRBJ1-1|TRBV30|few
CAWSVRGAENTEAFF
TGTGCCTGGAGTGTACGTGGGGCTGAGAACACTGAAGCTTTCTTT
>TRBD2|TRBJ2-7|TRBV7-6|few
CASSSTGLAAYEQYF
TGTGCCAGCAGCTCCACTGGACTAGCGGCCTACGAGCAGTACTTC